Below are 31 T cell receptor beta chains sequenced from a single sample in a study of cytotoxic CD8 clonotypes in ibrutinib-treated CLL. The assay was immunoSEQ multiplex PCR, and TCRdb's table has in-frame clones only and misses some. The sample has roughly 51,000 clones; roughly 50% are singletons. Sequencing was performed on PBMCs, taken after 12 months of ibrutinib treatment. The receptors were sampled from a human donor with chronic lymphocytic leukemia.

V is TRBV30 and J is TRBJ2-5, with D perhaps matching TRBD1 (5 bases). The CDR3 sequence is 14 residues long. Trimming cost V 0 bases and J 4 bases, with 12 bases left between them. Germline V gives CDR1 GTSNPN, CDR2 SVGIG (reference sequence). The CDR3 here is CAWSVGAGRETQYF. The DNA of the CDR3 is TGTGCCTGGAGTGTAGGGGCAGGCCGAGAGACCCAGTACTTC.

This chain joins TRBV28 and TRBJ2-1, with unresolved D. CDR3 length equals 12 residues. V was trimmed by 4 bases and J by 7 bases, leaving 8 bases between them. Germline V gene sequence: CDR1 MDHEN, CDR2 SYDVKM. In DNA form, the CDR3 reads TGTGCCAGCAGTTCCCCCGGGAATGAGCAGTTCTTC. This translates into CASSSPGNEQFF. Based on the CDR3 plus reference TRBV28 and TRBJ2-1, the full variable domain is DVKVTQSSRYLVKRTGEKVFLECVQDMDHENMFWYRQDPGLGLRLIYFSYDVKMKEKGDIPEGYSVSREKKERFSLILESASTNQTSMYLCASSSPGNEQFFGPGTRLTVL.

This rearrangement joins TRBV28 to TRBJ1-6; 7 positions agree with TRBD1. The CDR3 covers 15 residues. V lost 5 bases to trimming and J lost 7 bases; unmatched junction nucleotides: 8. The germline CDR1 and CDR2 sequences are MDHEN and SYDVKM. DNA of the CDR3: TGTGCCAGCAGTCAACAGGGGACGGAGAATTCACCCCTCCACTTT. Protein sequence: CASSQQGTENSPLHF. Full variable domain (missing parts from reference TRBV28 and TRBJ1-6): DVKVTQSSRYLVKRTGEKVFLECVQDMDHENMFWYRQDPGLGLRLIYFSYDVKMKEKGDIPEGYSVSREKKERFSLILESASTNQTSMYLCASSQQGTENSPLHFGNGTRLTVT.

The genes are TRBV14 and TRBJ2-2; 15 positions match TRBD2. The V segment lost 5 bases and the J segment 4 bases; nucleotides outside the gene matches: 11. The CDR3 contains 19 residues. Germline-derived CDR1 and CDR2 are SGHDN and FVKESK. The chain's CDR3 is CASSTTRTSGRASTGELFF. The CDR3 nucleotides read TGTGCCAGCAGCACCACTCGGACTAGCGGGAGGGCCTCCACCGGGGAGCTGTTTTTT.

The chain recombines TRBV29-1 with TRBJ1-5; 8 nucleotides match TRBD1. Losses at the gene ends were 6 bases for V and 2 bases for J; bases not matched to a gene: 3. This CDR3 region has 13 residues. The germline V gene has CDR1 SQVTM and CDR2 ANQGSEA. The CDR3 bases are TGCAGCGTCGCAGGGGGCCGCAATCAGCCCCAGCATTTT. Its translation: CSVAGGRNQPQHF.

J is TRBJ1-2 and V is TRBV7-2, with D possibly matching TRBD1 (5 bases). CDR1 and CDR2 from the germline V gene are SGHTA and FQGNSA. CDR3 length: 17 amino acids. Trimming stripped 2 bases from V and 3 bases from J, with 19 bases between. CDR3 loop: CASSLLGGGPQDYGYTF. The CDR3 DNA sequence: TGTGCCAGCAGCTTATTAGGCGGGGGACCCCAGGACTATGGCTACACCTTC.

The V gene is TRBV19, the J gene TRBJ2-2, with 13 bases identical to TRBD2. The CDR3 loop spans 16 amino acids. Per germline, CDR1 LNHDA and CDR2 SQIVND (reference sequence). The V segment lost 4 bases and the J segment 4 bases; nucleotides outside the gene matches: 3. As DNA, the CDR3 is TGTGCCAGTAGTAGACTAGCGGGAGGTCCCACCGGGGAGCTGTTTTTT. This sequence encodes CASSRLAGGPTGELFF. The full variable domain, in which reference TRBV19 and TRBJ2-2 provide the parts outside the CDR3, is DGGITQSPKYLFRKEGQNVTLSCEQNLNHDAMYWYRQDPGQGLRLIYYSQIVNDFQKGDIAEGYSVSREKKESFPLTVTSAQKNPTAFYLCASSRLAGGPTGELFFGEGSRLTVL.

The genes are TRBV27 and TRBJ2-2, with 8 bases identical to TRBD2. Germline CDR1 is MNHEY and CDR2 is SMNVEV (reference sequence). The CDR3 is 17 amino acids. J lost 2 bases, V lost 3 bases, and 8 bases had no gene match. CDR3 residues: CASSFSSGIFNTGELFF. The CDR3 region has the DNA TGTGCCAGCAGTTTTAGTAGCGGGATTTTCAACACCGGGGAGCTGTTTTTT.

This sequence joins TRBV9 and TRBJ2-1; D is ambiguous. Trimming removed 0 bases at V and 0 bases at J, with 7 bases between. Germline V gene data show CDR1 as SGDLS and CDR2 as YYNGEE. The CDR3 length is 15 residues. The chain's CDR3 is CASSVEHSSYNEQFF. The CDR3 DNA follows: TGTGCCAGCAGCGTAGAACACAGCTCCTACAATGAGCAGTTCTTC.

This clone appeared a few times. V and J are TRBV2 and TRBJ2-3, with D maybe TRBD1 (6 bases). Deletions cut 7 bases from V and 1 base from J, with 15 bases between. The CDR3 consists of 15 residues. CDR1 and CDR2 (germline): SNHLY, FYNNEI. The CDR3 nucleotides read TGTGCCAGCAAGGTGGGGGCCCCCGGCACAGATACGCAGTATTTT. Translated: CASKVGAPGTDTQYF.

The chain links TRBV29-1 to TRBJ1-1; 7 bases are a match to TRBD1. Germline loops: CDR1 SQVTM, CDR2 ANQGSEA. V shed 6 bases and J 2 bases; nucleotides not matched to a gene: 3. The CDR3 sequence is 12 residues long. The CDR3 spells CSVRQGNTEAFF. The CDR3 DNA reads TGCAGCGTGAGACAGGGCAACACTGAAGCTTTCTTT.

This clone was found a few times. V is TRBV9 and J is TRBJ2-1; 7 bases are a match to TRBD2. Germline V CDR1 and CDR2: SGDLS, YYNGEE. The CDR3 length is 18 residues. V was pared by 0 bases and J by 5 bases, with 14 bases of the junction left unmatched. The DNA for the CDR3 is TGTGCCAGCAGCGTAGGCCGCTACCCGGGTGCGGGAGACAATGAGCAGTTCTTC. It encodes CASSVGRYPGAGDNEQFF. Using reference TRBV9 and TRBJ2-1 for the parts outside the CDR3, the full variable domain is DSGVTQTPKHLITATGQRVTLRCSPRSGDLSVYWYQQSLDQGLQFLIQYYNGEERAKGNILERFSAQQFPDLHSELNLSSLELGDSALYFCASSVGRYPGAGDNEQFFGPGTRLTVL.

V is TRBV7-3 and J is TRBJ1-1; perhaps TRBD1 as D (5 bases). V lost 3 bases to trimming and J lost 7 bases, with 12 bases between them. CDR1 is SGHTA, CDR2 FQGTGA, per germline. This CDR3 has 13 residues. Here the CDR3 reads CASSFASQGEAFF. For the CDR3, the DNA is TGTGCCAGCAGCTTCGCCTCCCAGGGTGAAGCTTTCTTT. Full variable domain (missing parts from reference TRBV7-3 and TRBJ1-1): GAGVSQTPSNKVTEKGKYVELRCDPISGHTALYWYRQSLGQGPEFLIYFQGTGAADDSGLPNDRFFAVRPEGSVSTLKIQRTERGDSAVYLCASSFASQGEAFFGQGTRLTVV.

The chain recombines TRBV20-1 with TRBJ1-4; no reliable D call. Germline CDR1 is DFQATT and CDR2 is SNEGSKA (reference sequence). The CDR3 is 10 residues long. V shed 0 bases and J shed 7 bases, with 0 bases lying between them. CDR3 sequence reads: CSARDEKLFF. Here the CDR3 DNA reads TGCAGTGCTAGAGATGAAAAACTGTTTTTT.

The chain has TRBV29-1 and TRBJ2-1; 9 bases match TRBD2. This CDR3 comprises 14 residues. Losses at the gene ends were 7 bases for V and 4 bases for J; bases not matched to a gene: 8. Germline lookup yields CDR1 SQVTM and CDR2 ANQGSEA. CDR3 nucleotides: TGCAGCGCCTTAGGTAGCGGGAGTTACAATGAGCAGTTCTTC. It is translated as CSALGSGSYNEQFF.

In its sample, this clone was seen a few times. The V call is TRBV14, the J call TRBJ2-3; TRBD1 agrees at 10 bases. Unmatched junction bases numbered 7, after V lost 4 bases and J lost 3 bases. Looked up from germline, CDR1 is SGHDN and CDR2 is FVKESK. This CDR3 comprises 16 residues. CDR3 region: CASSLLGQGTTDTQYF. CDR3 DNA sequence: TGTGCCAGCAGCCTCCTGGGACAGGGGACAACAGATACGCAGTATTTT.

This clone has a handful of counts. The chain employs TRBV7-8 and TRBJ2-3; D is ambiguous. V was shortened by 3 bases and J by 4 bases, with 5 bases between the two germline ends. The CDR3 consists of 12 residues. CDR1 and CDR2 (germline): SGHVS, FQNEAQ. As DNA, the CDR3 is TGTGCCAGCAGCTTTACCCCAGATACGCAGTATTTT. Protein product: CASSFTPDTQYF.

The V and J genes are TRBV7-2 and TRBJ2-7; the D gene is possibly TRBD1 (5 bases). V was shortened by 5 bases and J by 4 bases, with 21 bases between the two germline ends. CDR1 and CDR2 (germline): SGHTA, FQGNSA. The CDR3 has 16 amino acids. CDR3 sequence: CASSPGSAPKRYEQYF. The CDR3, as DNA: TGTGCCAGCAGCCCAGGGTCCGCACCTAAGAGGTACGAGCAGTACTTC.

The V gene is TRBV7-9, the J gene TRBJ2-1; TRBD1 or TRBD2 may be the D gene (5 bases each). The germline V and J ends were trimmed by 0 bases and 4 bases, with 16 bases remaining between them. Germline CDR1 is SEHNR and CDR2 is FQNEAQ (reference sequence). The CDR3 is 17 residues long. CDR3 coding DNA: TGTGCCAGCAGCTTAGCGCGTGGGGGAGAGGGATACAATGAGCAGTTCTTC. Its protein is CASSLARGGEGYNEQFF.

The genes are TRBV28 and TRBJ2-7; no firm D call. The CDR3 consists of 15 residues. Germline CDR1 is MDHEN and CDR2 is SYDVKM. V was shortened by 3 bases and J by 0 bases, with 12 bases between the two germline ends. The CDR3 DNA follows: TGTGCCAGCAGTTTCGGGCAGCTAGGCTCCTACGAGCAGTACTTC. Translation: CASSFGQLGSYEQYF.

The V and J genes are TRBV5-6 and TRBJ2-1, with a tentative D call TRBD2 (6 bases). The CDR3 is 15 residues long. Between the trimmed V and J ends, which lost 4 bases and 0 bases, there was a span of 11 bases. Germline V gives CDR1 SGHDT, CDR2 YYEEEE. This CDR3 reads CASSPRRASYNEQFF. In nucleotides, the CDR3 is TGTGCCAGCAGCCCCCGGAGGGCCTCCTACAATGAGCAGTTCTTC.

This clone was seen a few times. Here the CDR3 DNA reads TGTGCCAGCAGAAAACAGGGGGAAGACTATGGCTACACCTTC. It is translated as CASRKQGEDYGYTF. The chain has TRBV6-6 and TRBJ1-2, with 8 nucleotides matching TRBD1. This CDR3 is built from 14 residues. Germline V CDR1 and CDR2: MNHNY, SVGAGI (reference sequence). The trim removed 6 bases at V and 3 bases at J, leaving 6 bases unmatched.

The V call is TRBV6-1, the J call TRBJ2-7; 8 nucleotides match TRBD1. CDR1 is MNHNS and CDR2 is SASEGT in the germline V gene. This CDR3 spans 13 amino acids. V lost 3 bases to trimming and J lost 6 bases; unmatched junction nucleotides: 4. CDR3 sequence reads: CASSDLQGGEQYF. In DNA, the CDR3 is TGTGCCAGCAGTGATTTACAGGGGGGCGAGCAGTACTTC.

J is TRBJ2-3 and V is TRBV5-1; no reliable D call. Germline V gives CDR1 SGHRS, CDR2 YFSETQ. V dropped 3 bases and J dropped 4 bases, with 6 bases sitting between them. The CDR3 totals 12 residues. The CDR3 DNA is TGCGCCAGCAGCTATTCCGCAGATACGCAGTATTTT. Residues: CASSYSADTQYF. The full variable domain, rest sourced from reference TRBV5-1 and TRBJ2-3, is KAGVTQTPRYLIKTRGQQVTLSCSPISGHRSVSWYQQTPGQGLQFLFEYFSETQRNKGNFPGRFSGRQFSNSRSEMNVSTLELGDSALYLCASSYSADTQYFGPGTRLTVL.

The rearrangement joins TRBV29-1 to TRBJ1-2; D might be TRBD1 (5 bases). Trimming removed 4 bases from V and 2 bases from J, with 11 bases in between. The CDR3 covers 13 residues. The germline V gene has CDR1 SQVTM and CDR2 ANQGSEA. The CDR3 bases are TGCAGCGTTGGGGCTCAGGGAAACTATGGCTACACCTTC. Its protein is CSVGAQGNYGYTF.

CDR3 in DNA: TGCGCCACCCTACACGACTCCCAAGAGACCCAGTACTTC. This sequence encodes CATLHDSQETQYF. The V gene is TRBV10-2, the J gene TRBJ2-5; no definite D call. The CDR3 sequence is 13 residues long. Germline-derived CDR1 and CDR2 are WSHSY and SAAADI. Trimming cost V 10 bases and J 1 base, with 13 bases left between them.

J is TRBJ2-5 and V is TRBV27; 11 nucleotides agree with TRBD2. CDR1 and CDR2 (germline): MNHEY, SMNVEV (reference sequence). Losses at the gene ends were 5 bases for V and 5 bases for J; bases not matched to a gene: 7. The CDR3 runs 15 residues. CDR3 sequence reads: CASSLLAGGPETQYF. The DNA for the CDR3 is TGTGCCAGCAGTCTCTTAGCGGGAGGGCCGGAGACCCAGTACTTC.

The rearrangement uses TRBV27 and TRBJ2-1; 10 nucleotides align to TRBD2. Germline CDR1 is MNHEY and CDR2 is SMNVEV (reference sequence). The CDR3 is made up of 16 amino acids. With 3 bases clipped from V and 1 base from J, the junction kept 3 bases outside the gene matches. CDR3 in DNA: TGTGCCAGCAGTTTTACAGCGGGAGGGTCCTACAATGAGCAGTTCTTC. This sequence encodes CASSFTAGGSYNEQFF.

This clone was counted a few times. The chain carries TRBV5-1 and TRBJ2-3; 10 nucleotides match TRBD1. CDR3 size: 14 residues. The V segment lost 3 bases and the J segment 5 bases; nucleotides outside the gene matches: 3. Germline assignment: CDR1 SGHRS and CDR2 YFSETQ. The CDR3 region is CASSSDRGKDTQYF. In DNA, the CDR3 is TGCGCCAGCAGCTCGGACAGGGGGAAAGATACGCAGTATTTT.

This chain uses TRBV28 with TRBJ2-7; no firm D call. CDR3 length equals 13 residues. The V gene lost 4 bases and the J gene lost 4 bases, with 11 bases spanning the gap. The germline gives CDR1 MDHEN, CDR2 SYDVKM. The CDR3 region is CASSSPPGYEQYF. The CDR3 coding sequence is TGTGCCAGCAGTTCACCCCCGGGTTACGAGCAGTACTTC. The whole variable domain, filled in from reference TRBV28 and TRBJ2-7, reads DVKVTQSSRYLVKRTGEKVFLECVQDMDHENMFWYRQDPGLGLRLIYFSYDVKMKEKGDIPEGYSVSREKKERFSLILESASTNQTSMYLCASSSPPGYEQYFGPGTRLTVT.

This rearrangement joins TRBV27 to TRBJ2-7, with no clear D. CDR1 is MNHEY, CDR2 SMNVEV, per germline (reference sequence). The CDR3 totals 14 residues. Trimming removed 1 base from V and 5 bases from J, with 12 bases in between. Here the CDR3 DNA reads TGTGCCAGCAGTTTATTTAAGGCAGGTCACGAGCAGTACTTC. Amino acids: CASSLFKAGHEQYF.